The 29 T cell receptor beta chains given below trace back to one sample, sequenced in a study of blood T cell repertoires in COVID-19. Here immunoSEQ multiplex PCR was the method, and the copy in TCRdb shows in-frame clones only, minus some. The table lists 150,000 to 200,000 clones, around 79% of them singletons, with roughly a sixth in the top ten. The sample taken for sequencing was peripheral blood. The receptors were gathered from a man aged 60-69 years with active or convalescent COVID-19.

The chain employs TRBV6-5 and TRBJ1-3, with 9 bases that match TRBD1. CDR3 length: 16 residues. V was pared by 4 bases and J by 4 bases, with 8 bases of the junction left unmatched. From germline, CDR1 is MNHEY and CDR2 SVGAGI. CDR3 DNA sequence: TGTGCCAGCAGTTTCCTGGGACAGGGAAAGGGAAACACCATATATTTT. Amino acid sequence: CASSFLGQGKGNTIYF.

This chain connects TRBV5-1 to TRBJ1-5; D is ambiguous. The germline CDR1 and CDR2 sequences are SGHRS and YFSETQ. V lost 0 bases and J lost 3, with 7 bases in between. The CDR3 has 14 amino acids. CDR3 sequence reads: CASSLGSSNQPQHF. Written as DNA, the CDR3 is TGCGCCAGCAGCTTGGGCAGTTCCAATCAGCCCCAGCATTTT.

This sequence joins TRBV4-1 and TRBJ2-1, with 11 positions matching TRBD2. Germline V gene sequence: CDR1 MGHRA, CDR2 YSYEKL. There are 14 residues in the CDR3. The junction had 6 bases not matched to a gene; V was cut back by 1 base and J by 13 bases. CDR3 DNA sequence: TGCGCCAGCAGCCAAGTCACTAGCGGGAGCCCTCAGTTCTTC. Its translation: CASSQVTSGSPQFF.

This rearrangement joins TRBV3-1 (or the pseudogene TRBV3-2) to TRBJ1-5, with D unresolved. The germline V and J ends were trimmed by 0 bases and 4 bases, with 10 bases remaining between them. Germline values: CDR1 LGHDT, CDR2 YNNKEL (reference sequence). This CDR3 spans 15 amino acids. CDR3 residues: CASSQDSAGNQPQHF. Here the CDR3 DNA reads TGTGCCAGCAGCCAAGATTCGGCGGGAAATCAGCCCCAGCATTTT.

The rearrangement uses TRBV2 and TRBJ2-3; 8 bases match TRBD2. V gave up 5 bases and J gave up 4 bases; unmatched junction bases: 14. The CDR3 is made up of 17 amino acids. The germline V gene encodes CDR1 SNHLY and CDR2 FYNNEI. The CDR3 DNA follows: TGTGCCAGCAGTATATGGGGACTAGGAAGTTCTGCAGATACGCAGTATTTT. This translates into CASSIWGLGSSADTQYF.

This clone appeared a single time. The CDR3 loop is CSASWVGGQLGYTF. The CDR3 DNA is TGCAGTGCTAGTTGGGTAGGGGGTCAATTAGGCTACACCTTC. J is TRBJ1-2 and V is TRBV20-1; TRBD1 might be the D (6 bases). The V end was cut by 3 bases, the J end by 8 bases, with 19 bases between. Germline V gene data show CDR1 as DFQATT and CDR2 as SNEGSKA (reference sequence). The CDR3 has 14 amino acids.

J is TRBJ2-7 and V is TRBV4-3; 9 bases match TRBD1. The CDR3 is 15 amino acids. Germline V lookup: CDR1 LGHNA, CDR2 YSLEER. V lost 4 bases, J lost 2 bases, and 6 bases stayed unmatched. CDR3 sequence reads: CASSLAGTGPYEQYF. The CDR3 DNA reads TGCGCCAGCAGCCTAGCCGGGACAGGGCCCTACGAGCAGTACTTC.

Only a few counts were recorded for this clone. V and J are TRBV7-9 and TRBJ2-7; no clear D. V was pared by 5 bases and J by 1 base, with 6 bases between. The CDR3 sequence is 12 residues long. The germline V gene has CDR1 SEHNR and CDR2 FQNEAQ (reference sequence). CDR3 DNA: TGTGCCAGCAGCATCCCTTCCTACGAGCAGTACTTC. Protein product: CASSIPSYEQYF.

The genes are TRBV5-1 and TRBJ2-1; D gene unclear. V dropped 5 bases and J dropped 1 base, with 13 bases sitting between them. Germline lookup yields CDR1 SGHRS and CDR2 YFSETQ. CDR3 size: 15 residues. The DNA for the CDR3 is TGCGCCAGCAGACCAAGCGAGACTTCCTACAATGAGCAGTTCTTC. Translating it yields CASRPSETSYNEQFF. Variable domain in full (rest from reference TRBV5-1 and TRBJ2-1): KAGVTQTPRYLIKTRGQQVTLSCSPISGHRSVSWYQQTPGQGLQFLFEYFSETQRNKGNFPGRFSGRQFSNSRSEMNVSTLELGDSALYLCASRPSETSYNEQFFGPGTRLTVL.

This clone was found once. The chain is built from TRBV30 and TRBJ2-2; no reliable D call. V was clipped by 4 bases and J by 6 bases, with 15 bases between them. The CDR3 consists of 14 residues. Per the germline V gene, CDR1 is GTSNPN and CDR2 is SVGIG (reference sequence). In nucleotides, the CDR3 is TGTGCCTGGACGGGTCGACCCGGGTCCGGGGAGCTGTTTTTT. Its protein product is CAWTGRPGSGELFF.

The J gene is TRBJ2-5, the V gene TRBV24-1; 8 bases are a match to TRBD1. V shed 2 bases, J shed 5 bases, and the junction held 0 bases outside the gene matches. The length of the CDR3 is 13 residues. In germline, CDR1 is KGHDR, CDR2 SFDVKD. The CDR3, as DNA: TGTGCCACCAGTGATTACAGGGGGGAGACCCAGTACTTC. It is translated as CATSDYRGETQYF.

The chain couples TRBV4-3 to TRBJ2-1; 11 positions agree with TRBD2. J gave up 6 bases and V 2 bases, and 3 bases lay outside the gene matches. In germline, CDR1 is LGHNA, CDR2 YSLEER. CDR3 length equals 15 residues. CDR3 sequence: CASSQRGLAANEQFF. Written as DNA, the CDR3 is TGCGCCAGCAGCCAAAGGGGACTAGCGGCCAATGAGCAGTTCTTC.

V gene TRBV6-6 combines with J gene TRBJ1-1, with 7 bases that match TRBD1. The CDR3 is 14 amino acids. Germline trimming cut 5 bases from V and 1 base from J; bases unmatched to any gene: 4. Per germline, CDR1 MNHNY and CDR2 SVGAGI (reference sequence). For the CDR3, the DNA is TGTGCCAGCAGTAACCGACAGGGGAACACTGAAGCTTTCTTT. Translating it yields CASSNRQGNTEAFF.

The chain joins TRBV19 to TRBJ2-1; 15 bases align to TRBD2. The CDR3 loop spans 19 amino acids. V lost 0 bases, J lost 7 bases, and 10 bases stayed unmatched. The germline V gene encodes CDR1 LNHDA and CDR2 SQIVND (reference sequence). As DNA, the CDR3 is TGTGCCAGTAGTATAGACCCCGGACTAGCGGGAGGGTACGGGAATGAGCAGTTCTTC. Translating gives CASSIDPGLAGGYGNEQFF. Drawing the rest from reference TRBV19 and TRBJ2-1, the complete variable domain is DGGITQSPKYLFRKEGQNVTLSCEQNLNHDAMYWYRQDPGQGLRLIYYSQIVNDFQKGDIAEGYSVSREKKESFPLTVTSAQKNPTAFYLCASSIDPGLAGGYGNEQFFGPGTRLTVL.

The CDR3 DNA follows: TGTGCCAGCAGCCCTGACAGGGGCCCGTGGGAGCCCCAGCATTTT. It translates to CASSPDRGPWEPQHF. J is TRBJ1-5 and V is TRBV28, with 8 bases lining up with TRBD1. Germline assignment: CDR1 MDHEN and CDR2 SYDVKM. The CDR3 spans 15 residues. With 6 bases clipped from V and 8 bases from J, the junction kept 12 bases outside the gene matches. The whole variable domain, remainder taken from reference TRBV28 and TRBJ1-5, is DVKVTQSSRYLVKRTGEKVFLECVQDMDHENMFWYRQDPGLGLRLIYFSYDVKMKEKGDIPEGYSVSREKKERFSLILESASTNQTSMYLCASSPDRGPWEPQHFGDGTRLSIL.

CDR3 nucleotide sequence: TGTGCCAGCAGTTTCAATGGGGCGGACCAGCCCCAGCATTTT. Residues: CASSFNGADQPQHF. The V and J genes are TRBV27 and TRBJ1-5; TRBD1 might be the D (5 bases). Germline V gene sequence: CDR1 MNHEY, CDR2 SMNVEV (reference sequence). CDR3 length: 14 amino acids. V lost 3 bases and J lost 7, with 13 bases in between.

The chain joins TRBV19 to TRBJ2-5; D is undetermined. V was trimmed by 5 bases and J by 2 bases, leaving 3 bases between them. Germline V gene sequence: CDR1 LNHDA, CDR2 SQIVND (reference sequence). The CDR3 consists of 11 residues. CDR3 in amino acids: CASSRQETQYF. The CDR3 region has the DNA TGTGCCAGTAGTCGTCAAGAGACCCAGTACTTC.

The chain employs TRBV7-2 and TRBJ2-7, with a weak D call TRBD1 (5 bases). Trimming pared 5 bases from V and 0 bases from J, leaving 14 bases between. CDR1 SGHTA and CDR2 FQGNSA come from the germline V gene. The CDR3 runs to 15 residues. The CDR3 loop is CASSPDSPSSYEQYF. In nucleotides, the CDR3 is TGTGCCAGCAGCCCTGACAGCCCCTCCTCCTACGAGCAGTACTTC.

A few counts support this clone. The V call is TRBV29-1, the J call TRBJ1-2, with D possibly TRBD1 on 6 matching bases. Trimming left V 0 bases short and J 5 bases short, with 13 bases between. Per germline, CDR1 SQVTM and CDR2 ANQGSEA. The CDR3 sequence is 14 residues long. CDR3 in DNA: TGCAGCGTTGAAGAAGGGGGGGCAGGGTATGGCTACACCTTC. It yields the protein CSVEEGGAGYGYTF.

The chain carries TRBV28 and TRBJ2-1, with TRBD2 matching 9 bases. In germline, CDR1 is MDHEN, CDR2 SYDVKM. V was pared by 4 bases and J by 0 bases, with 13 bases of the junction left unmatched. The CDR3 is 19 amino acids. The chain's CDR3 is CASSSGWTSAFSSYNEQFF. The CDR3 DNA is TGTGCCAGCAGTTCGGGGTGGACTAGCGCTTTCAGCTCCTACAATGAGCAGTTCTTC.

This chain joins TRBV20-1 and TRBJ2-3, with a possible D match to TRBD2 (6 bases). CDR1 DFQATT and CDR2 SNEGSKA come from the germline V gene (reference sequence). The CDR3 sequence is 12 residues long. Trimming shortened V by 3 bases and J by 8 bases, and 12 bases separated the two germline ends. CDR3 sequence: CSASAPEGTQYF. The CDR3 DNA is TGCAGTGCTAGTGCCCCGGAGGGTACGCAGTATTTT.

In DNA form, the CDR3 reads TGTGCCACCAGCAGAGATCCCCAGGCGATGAACACTGAAGCTTTCTTT. Translation: CATSRDPQAMNTEAFF. The rearrangement uses TRBV15 and TRBJ1-1; D is unclear. The CDR3 extends over 16 amino acids. CDR1 and CDR2 (germline): LNHNV, YYDKDF (reference sequence). Trimming removed 0 bases from V and 0 bases from J, with 11 bases in between.

V gene TRBV27 combines with J gene TRBJ2-3, with TRBD1 identical over 9 bases. Germline V gene sequence: CDR1 MNHEY, CDR2 SMNVEV (reference sequence). The CDR3 is 14 amino acids. The ends lost 7 bases at V and 3 bases at J; junction bases unmatched: 5. The CDR3 bases are TGTGCCAGCACCGGGACAGGGAGGACAGATACGCAGTATTTT. Translated, it gives CASTGTGRTDTQYF.

V and J are TRBV25-1 and TRBJ1-4, with D hard to call. The V gene lost 2 bases and the J gene lost 7 bases, with 14 bases spanning the gap. This CDR3 is 15 amino acids long. Germline V gene lookup returns CDR1 MGHDK and CDR2 SYGVNS. The CDR3: CASSEHGGNTEKLFF. The CDR3 DNA follows: TGTGCCAGCAGTGAACATGGAGGGAATACTGAAAAACTGTTTTTT.

The chain links TRBV24-1 to TRBJ2-5; possibly TRBD1 for D (5 bases). With 5 bases removed from V and 9 bases from J, the gap between germline ends came to 18 bases. The V gene's germline CDR1 is KGHDR and CDR2 SFDVKD. This CDR3 is built from 14 residues. As DNA, the CDR3 is TGTGCCACCAGTGCAGGGAATACCTTTGGGGCCCAGTACTTC. Translation gives CATSAGNTFGAQYF.

This chain connects TRBV3-1 (or the pseudogene TRBV3-2) to TRBJ2-1; TRBD2 matches 13 bases. CDR3 size: 15 residues. Germline loops: CDR1 LGHDT, CDR2 YNNKEL (reference sequence). J was trimmed by 9 bases and V by 5 bases; bases with no gene match: 7. The CDR3 nucleotides read TGTGCCAGCAGCTATGGACTAGCGGGAGTTGGTGAGCAGTTCTTC. Translating it yields CASSYGLAGVGEQFF.

J is TRBJ1-2 and V is TRBV6-5; a possible D gene is TRBD1 (5 bases). Germline V gene lookup returns CDR1 MNHEY and CDR2 SVGAGI. V lost 5 bases and J 4 bases, leaving 11 bases between the germline ends. The CDR3 is 13 residues long. As DNA, the CDR3 is TGTGCCAGCAGTCCCGACAGATCCTATGGCTACACCTTC. Amino acid sequence: CASSPDRSYGYTF.

The chain has TRBV5-1 and TRBJ1-3; D gene uncertain. Germline lookup yields CDR1 SGHRS and CDR2 YFSETQ. The CDR3 is 14 residues long. V lost 4 bases, J lost 2 bases, and 10 bases lay in between. CDR3 loop: CASSPGLAGNTIYF. CDR3 in DNA: TGCGCCAGCAGCCCTGGACTGGCTGGAAACACCATATATTTT.

This chain connects TRBV11-1 to TRBJ2-5, with 8 bases identical to TRBD1. Germline V CDR1 and CDR2: SGHAT, FQDESV (reference sequence). Trimming took 4 bases from V and 1 from J; bases not matched to a gene: 2. This CDR3 region has 14 residues. CDR3 residues: CASSSGQGQETQYF. Written as DNA, the CDR3 is TGTGCCAGCAGCTCCGGACAGGGCCAAGAGACCCAGTACTTC.